A single sample gave rise to the 23 T cell receptor beta chains below, sequenced in a study of T cell responses to AZD1222 COVID-19 vaccine. Using immunoSEQ multiplex PCR, the repertoire was profiled, and TCRdb retains in-frame clones only, with some absent. The sample yields approximately 150,000 clones, about 92% seen once. This material consisted of peripheral blood, taken on day 0 of MenACWY control vaccination. The receptors were gathered from an adult in good health.

The chain is built from TRBV9 and TRBJ1-2; a weak D match, TRBD1 (6 bases). The CDR3 is made up of 15 amino acids. Trimming took off 2 bases at V and 0 bases at J, with 11 bases between the two ends. Germline V gene data show CDR1 as SGDLS and CDR2 as YYNGEE. CDR3 region: CASSVQGRANYGYTF. The CDR3 DNA reads as TGTGCCAGCAGCGTCCAGGGGAGGGCTAACTATGGCTACACCTTC.

The chain carries TRBV19 and TRBJ1-6; 10 bases are a match to TRBD1. Per the germline V gene, CDR1 is LNHDA and CDR2 is SQIVND (reference sequence). The CDR3 has 14 amino acids. The J segment lost 3 bases and the V segment lost 11 bases, leaving 4 bases of the junction unmatched. This chain's CDR3 is CASRDRGYNSPLHF. As DNA, the CDR3 is TGTGCCTCCCGGGACAGGGGCTATAATTCACCCCTCCACTTT.

V gene TRBV25-1 combines with J gene TRBJ2-1; 9 bases fit TRBD2. Per the germline V gene, CDR1 is MGHDK and CDR2 is SYGVNS. Trimming removed 1 base from V and 9 bases from J; junction bases left unmatched: 4. The CDR3 totals 14 residues. The CDR3 DNA reads as TGTGCCAGCAGTGAATCCGGTAGCGGGGGTGAGCAGTTCTTC. The encoded protein is CASSESGSGGEQFF.

The rearrangement joins TRBV2 to TRBJ2-1; tentatively, D is TRBD1 (6 bases). Germline CDR1 SNHLY, CDR2 FYNNEI. The CDR3 extends over 14 amino acids. V was pared by 0 bases and J by 8 bases, with 11 bases between. CDR3 in DNA: TGTGCCAGCAGTGAAGCACAGGGAATCGATGAGCAGTTCTTC. Translated, it gives CASSEAQGIDEQFF.

The V call is TRBV4-1, the J call TRBJ2-7; D uncertain. CDR3 length: 14 residues. V gave up 1 base and J gave up 3 bases, with 10 bases separating them. CDR1 and CDR2 (germline): MGHRA, YSYEKL. The CDR3 sequence: CASSQVDRSYEQYF. CDR3 DNA sequence: TGCGCCAGCAGCCAAGTCGACCGAAGCTACGAGCAGTACTTC.

The chain links TRBV6-5 to TRBJ1-1, with a tentative D call TRBD1 (6 bases). Germline-derived CDR1 and CDR2 are MNHEY and SVGAGI. Trimming stripped 0 bases from V and 0 bases from J, with 8 bases between. The CDR3 has 15 amino acids. DNA of the CDR3: TGTGCCAGCAGTTACTCGACAGGAATGAACACTGAAGCTTTCTTT. Protein product: CASSYSTGMNTEAFF.

The chain joins TRBV20-1 to TRBJ2-1, with a tentative D call TRBD2 (5 bases). CDR1 is DFQATT, CDR2 SNEGSKA, per germline (reference sequence). This CDR3 contains 10 residues. Trimming removed 4 bases at V and 12 bases at J, with 10 bases between. CDR3 nucleotide sequence: TGCAGTGCTAACTATCGGGGGCAGTTCTTC. Amino acid sequence: CSANYRGQFF.

J is TRBJ1-2 and V is TRBV4-3; possibly TRBD1 for D (5 bases). V lost 1 base and J lost 4, with 16 bases in between. The germline gives CDR1 LGHNA, CDR2 YSLEER. The CDR3 extends over 16 amino acids. CDR3 residues: CASSQAWGQGTYGYTF. The CDR3 DNA is TGCGCCAGCAGCCAAGCCTGGGGCCAGGGTACCTATGGCTACACCTTC.

The V gene is TRBV7-9, the J gene TRBJ2-7; TRBD1 matches 10 bases. Germline-derived CDR1 and CDR2 are SEHNR and FQNEAQ (reference sequence). V dropped 4 bases and J dropped 5; count of bases not matched to a gene: 8. CDR3 length equals 15 residues. CDR3 in amino acids: CASSSGTGTGDEQYF. The CDR3 DNA follows: TGTGCCAGCAGCTCGGGAACCGGGACAGGGGACGAGCAGTACTTC.

The gene calls are TRBV9 and TRBJ1-6; D is possibly TRBD1 (5 bases). Looked up from germline, CDR1 is SGDLS and CDR2 is YYNGEE. V shed 2 bases and J shed 8 bases, with 11 bases lying between them. The CDR3 consists of 14 residues. CDR3: CASSVTDSYSPLHF. In nucleotides, the CDR3 is TGTGCCAGCAGCGTGACAGACTCATATTCACCCCTCCACTTT.

The count of this clone is one. The chain couples TRBV5-4 to TRBJ1-1; 9 bases are shared with TRBD1. V trimming: 4 bases; J trimming: 5 bases; junction bases outside the gene matches: 6. The CDR3 extends over 14 amino acids. From germline, CDR1 is SGHNT and CDR2 YYREEE (reference sequence). CDR3 loop: CASSRGQGYTEAFF. DNA for the CDR3: TGTGCCAGCAGCCGGGGACAGGGTTATACTGAAGCTTTCTTT. Complete variable domain (other parts from reference TRBV5-4 and TRBJ1-1): ETGVTQSPTHLIKTRGQQVTLRCSSQSGHNTVSWYQQALGQGPQFIFQYYREEENGRGNFPPRFSGLQFPNYSSELNVNALELDDSALYLCASSRGQGYTEAFFGQGTRLTVV.

The chain has TRBV2 and TRBJ1-2, with 8 bases matching TRBD1. Germline V lookup: CDR1 SNHLY, CDR2 FYNNEI. Trimming at V came to 5 bases and at J to 8 bases, leaving 13 bases not matched to a gene. The CDR3 length is 15 residues. The CDR3 DNA reads TGTGCCAGCAGTTTTTATGGACAGGGTGGTAACGGCTACACCTTC. Its protein product is CASSFYGQGGNGYTF.

The chain combines TRBV10-1 with TRBJ2-3, with D possibly TRBD1 on 7 matching bases. CDR3 length: 12 amino acids. Trimming stripped 5 bases from V and 5 bases from J, with 8 bases between. Germline-derived CDR1 and CDR2 are WNHNN and SYGVQD (reference sequence). For the CDR3, the DNA is TGCGCCAGCAGTCAGGGGGGAGATACGCAGTATTTT. Protein: CASSQGGDTQYF.

The chain joins TRBV11-2 to TRBJ1-2; TRBD1 matches at 12 bases. This CDR3 contains 15 residues. Germline V gene data show CDR1 as SGHAT and CDR2 as FQNNGV. The J segment lost 8 bases and the V segment lost 0 bases, leaving 4 bases of the junction unmatched. The CDR3 spells CASSLDFGTGGGYTF. CDR3 in DNA: TGTGCCAGCAGCTTAGATTTCGGGACAGGGGGCGGCTACACCTTC.

The V call is TRBV3-1 (or the pseudogene TRBV3-2), the J call TRBJ2-5, with D hard to call. This CDR3 comprises 12 residues. CDR1 is LGHDT, CDR2 YNNKEL, per germline (reference sequence). Trimming took off 0 bases at V and 5 bases at J, with 4 bases between the two ends. The DNA for the CDR3 is TGTGCCAGCAGCCAAGATAGGGAGACCCAGTACTTC. Protein: CASSQDRETQYF.

With respect to this clone: Other DNA sequences in the sample encode the same CDR3. V and J are TRBV28 and TRBJ2-5; D is unresolved. The germline V gene has CDR1 MDHEN and CDR2 SYDVKM. Trimming took off 3 bases at V and 5 bases at J, with 4 bases between the two ends. This CDR3 has 11 residues. The CDR3 nucleotides read TGTGCCAGCAGTTTCAGGGAGACCCAGTACTTC. Its translation is CASSFRETQYF.

The chain uses TRBV7-6 and TRBJ2-5; 9 bases match TRBD1. This CDR3 has 17 residues. Germline V gene lookup returns CDR1 SGHVS and CDR2 FNYEAQ. The J segment lost 5 bases and the V segment lost 1 base, leaving 11 bases of the junction unmatched. The CDR3 region is CASSLGMGQGLGETQYF. The CDR3 DNA follows: TGTGCCAGCAGCTTAGGAATGGGACAGGGCTTGGGGGAGACCCAGTACTTC.

The chain carries TRBV7-2 and TRBJ1-3; tentative D call: TRBD1 (6 bases). Germline CDR1 SGHTA, CDR2 FQGNSA. V lost 7 bases, J lost 2 bases, and 12 bases lay in between. There are 14 residues in the CDR3. CDR3 nucleotide sequence: TGTGCCAGCAACCGAAACAGGGCTGGAAACACCATATATTTT. This encodes CASNRNRAGNTIYF.

The V call is TRBV6-2 or TRBV6-3, the J call TRBJ2-7; TRBD2 matches at 9 bases. The CDR3 is 14 residues long. Germline V CDR1 and CDR2: MNHEY, SVGEGT. The ends lost 5 bases at V and 3 bases at J; junction bases unmatched: 5. CDR3 protein: CASSLSGRIYEQYF. The CDR3 DNA reads TGTGCCAGCAGTCTTAGCGGGAGAATCTACGAGCAGTACTTC.

This sequence joins TRBV7-9 and TRBJ2-1; a weak D match, TRBD2 (6 bases). The CDR3 totals 17 residues. The germline gives CDR1 SEHNR, CDR2 FQNEAQ (reference sequence). V was trimmed by 5 bases and J by 0 bases, leaving 17 bases between them. Here the CDR3 reads CASSGSGRGSSYNEQFF. DNA for the CDR3: TGTGCCAGCAGCGGGTCTGGTCGGGGGAGCTCCTACAATGAGCAGTTCTTC.

In its sample, this clone was seen a few times. Other DNA sequences of this sample code for an identical CDR3. The rearrangement links TRBV12-3 or TRBV12-4 to TRBJ1-2; D might be TRBD1 (5 bases). CDR3 length: 11 amino acids. Deletions cut 6 bases from V and 5 bases from J, with 7 bases between. This CDR3 reads CASRTAYGYTF. The DNA for the CDR3 is TGTGCCAGCAGGACAGCATATGGCTACACCTTC.

The J gene is TRBJ2-3, the V gene TRBV4-2; tentatively, D is TRBD1 (6 bases). Per the germline V gene, CDR1 is LGHNA and CDR2 is YNFKEQ. CDR3 length: 13 amino acids. CDR3 sequence (DNA): TGTGCTTCCCGGGGACACCAACCGGAGACGCAGTATTTT. Its translation: CASRGHQPETQYF.

The chain links TRBV2 to TRBJ1-1, with D unclear. Deletions cut 9 bases from V and 6 bases from J, with 11 bases between. CDR1 and CDR2 (germline): SNHLY, FYNNEI. This CDR3 has 11 residues. CDR3 sequence: CASNLRAEAFF. CDR3 bases: TGTGCCAGTAATCTGAGGGCTGAAGCTTTCTTT.